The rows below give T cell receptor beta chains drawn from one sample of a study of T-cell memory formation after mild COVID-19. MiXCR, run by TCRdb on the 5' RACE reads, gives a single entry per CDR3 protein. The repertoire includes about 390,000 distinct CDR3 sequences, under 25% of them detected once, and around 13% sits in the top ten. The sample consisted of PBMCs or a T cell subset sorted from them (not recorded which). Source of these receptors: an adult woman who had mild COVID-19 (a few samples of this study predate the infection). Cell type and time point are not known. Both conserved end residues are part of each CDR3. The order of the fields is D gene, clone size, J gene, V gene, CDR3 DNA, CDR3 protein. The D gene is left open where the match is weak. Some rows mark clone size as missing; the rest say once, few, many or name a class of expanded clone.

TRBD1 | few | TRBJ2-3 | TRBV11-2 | TGTGCCAGCAGCTTGACAGGGGGCGCGTCAGATACGCAGTATTTT | CASSLTGGASDTQYF
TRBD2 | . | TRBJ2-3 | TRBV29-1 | TGCAGCGTTGTTGCGGGGGGAAGCACAGATACGCAGTATTTT | CSVVAGGSTDTQYF
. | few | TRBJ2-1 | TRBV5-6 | TGTGCCAGCGGACGCGGGACTGAGGGGGGTCGTGAGCAGTTCTTC | CASGRGTEGGREQFF
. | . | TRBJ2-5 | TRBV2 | TGTGCCAGCAGTCCCCGGGCCTGGGGCCAGTACTTC | CASSPRAWGQYF
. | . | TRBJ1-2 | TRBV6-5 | TGTGCCAGCAGTTACTCGAAGCAGGGGTTGGGCAGCTACACCTTC | CASSYSKQGLGSYTF
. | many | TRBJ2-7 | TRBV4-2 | TGTGCCAGCAGCCAAGTAGGGACTGCGGGCTCCTACGAGCAGTACTTC | CASSQVGTAGSYEQYF
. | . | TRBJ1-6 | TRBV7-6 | TGTGCCAGCGCTCCAGGTTTTCGAAATAATTCACCCCTCCACTTT | CASAPGFRNNSPLHF
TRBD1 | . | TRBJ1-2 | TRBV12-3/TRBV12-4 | TGTGCCAGCACTGGGACAGGGCCCTATGGCTACACCTTC | CASTGTGPYGYTF
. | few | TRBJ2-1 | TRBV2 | TGTGCCAGCAGTGTTTTGAGGGACAATGAGCAGTTCTTC | CASSVLRDNEQFF
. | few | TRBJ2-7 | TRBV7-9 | TGTGCCAGCAGCTTACATCTGGGACGCAGCCTTGAGATAGAGCAGTACTTC | CASSLHLGRSLEIEQYF
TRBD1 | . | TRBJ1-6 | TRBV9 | TGTGCCAGCAGCGCCGGGACAGGGTTTGCTTCACCCCTCCACTTT | CASSAGTGFASPLHF
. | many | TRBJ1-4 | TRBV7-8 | TGTGCCAGCAGTTCACCGGGGCTTACTAATGAAAAACTGTTTTTT | CASSSPGLTNEKLFF
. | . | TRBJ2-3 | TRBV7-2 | TGTGCCAGCAAAGCGACGTTGAGCACAGATACGCAGTATTTT | CASKATLSTDTQYF
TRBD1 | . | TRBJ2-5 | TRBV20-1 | TGCAGTGCTAGAGATGGGACAGGGAATCAAGAGACCCAGTACTTC | CSARDGTGNQETQYF
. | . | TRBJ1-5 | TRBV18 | TGTGCCAGCTCACCGGTAGGGGGGGGCTATCAGCCCCAGCATTTT | CASSPVGGGYQPQHF
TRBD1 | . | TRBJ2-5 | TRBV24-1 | TGTGCCACCGGCCATATCGGGACAGGACAAGAGACCCAGTACTTC | CATGHIGTGQETQYF
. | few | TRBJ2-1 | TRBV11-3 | TGTGCCAGCAGCTTAACCGCGGGACTGCTCTACAATGAGCAGTTCTTC | CASSLTAGLLYNEQFF
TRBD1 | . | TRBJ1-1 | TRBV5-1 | TGCGCCAGCAGCTTCGACAGGGGGCGCGGGGACACTGAAGCTTTCTTT | CASSFDRGRGDTEAFF
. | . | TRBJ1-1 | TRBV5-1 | TGCGCCAGCAGCAGCAGGGAGTTCACTGAAGCTTTCTTT | CASSSREFTEAFF
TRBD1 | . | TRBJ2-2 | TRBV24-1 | TGTGCCACCAGTGGGGCAGGGGGTACCGCCGGGGAGCTGTTTTTT | CATSGAGGTAGELFF
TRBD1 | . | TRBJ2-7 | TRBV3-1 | TGTGCCAGCAGCCAAGACCCACAGGGGACCAGCTCCTACGAGCAGTACTTC | CASSQDPQGTSSYEQYF
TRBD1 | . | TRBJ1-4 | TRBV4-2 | TGTGCCAGCAGCCAAGGTCCGGGACAGGGGAAAAAACTGTTTTTT | CASSQGPGQGKKLFF
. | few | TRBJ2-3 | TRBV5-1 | TGCGCCAGCAAGGGAGTAACAGGCCATCTCACAGATACGCAGTATTTT | CASKGVTGHLTDTQYF
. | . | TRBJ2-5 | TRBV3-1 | TGTGCCAGCAGCCAAGAGGGAGTTAGCGGAGACCAAGAGACCCAGTACTTC | CASSQEGVSGDQETQYF
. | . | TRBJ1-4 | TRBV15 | TGTGCCACCAGCAGAGAGGGCAGGTTTAATGAAAAACTGTTTTTT | CATSREGRFNEKLFF
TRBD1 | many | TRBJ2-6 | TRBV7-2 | TGTGCCAGCAGCGCCGGGACAGGCCTCTCTGGGGCCAACGTCCTGACTTTC | CASSAGTGLSGANVLTF
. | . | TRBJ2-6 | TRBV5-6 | TGTGCCAGCAGCTTCAGTGTACATGGGGCCAACGTCCTGACTTTC | CASSFSVHGANVLTF
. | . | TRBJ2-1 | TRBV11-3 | TGTGCCAGCAGCCGGAAGGACATCTCCTACAATGAGCAGTTCTTC | CASSRKDISYNEQFF
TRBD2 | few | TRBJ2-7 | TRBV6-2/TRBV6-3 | TGTGCCAGCAGTTATACCGGGCTAGCGGCTGTCTACGAGCAGTACTTC | CASSYTGLAAVYEQYF
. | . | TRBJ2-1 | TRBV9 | TGTGCCAGCAGCGTAGAGCTCAGGAGTGAGCAGTTCTTC | CASSVELRSEQFF
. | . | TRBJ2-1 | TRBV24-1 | TGTGCCACTCGAGGGTGGACAGACGACAATGAGCAGTTCTTC | CATRGWTDDNEQFF
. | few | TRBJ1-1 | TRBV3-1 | TGTGCCAGCAGCCAGTACCGGACAGCCGAAGCTTTCTTT | CASSQYRTAEAFF
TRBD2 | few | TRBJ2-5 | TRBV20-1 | TGCAGTGCTGCAGCGGGGGGGGCAGGAGAGACCCAGTACTTC | CSAAAGGAGETQYF
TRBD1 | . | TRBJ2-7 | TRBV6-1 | TGTGCCAGCAGTCTCCAGGGACAGGGCTACGAGCAGTACTTC | CASSLQGQGYEQYF
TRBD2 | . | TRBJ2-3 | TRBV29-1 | TGCAGCGCCCATTTAGCGGGGGGAATAAGGGATACGCAGTATTTT | CSAHLAGGIRDTQYF
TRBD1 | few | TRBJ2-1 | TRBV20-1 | TGCAGTGCTAGGGGGCCGGGACAGGTATACAATGAGCAGTTCTTC | CSARGPGQVYNEQFF
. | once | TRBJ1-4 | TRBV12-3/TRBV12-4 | TGTGCCAGCAGTCCGACGCTGCGGGTGGAAAAACTGTTTTTT | CASSPTLRVEKLFF
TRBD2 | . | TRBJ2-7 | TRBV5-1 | TGCGCCAGCACCTTACTAGCGGGAGGAACCTACGAGCAGTACTTC | CASTLLAGGTYEQYF
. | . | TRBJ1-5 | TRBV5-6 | TGTGCCAGCAGCTTTGGGTATTACCAGACTCCCAATCAGCCCCAGCATTTT | CASSFGYYQTPNQPQHF
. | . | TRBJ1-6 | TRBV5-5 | TGTGCCAGCAGCCTCAAGCAGTTACAGGCTTTTAATTCACCCCTCCACTTT | CASSLKQLQAFNSPLHF
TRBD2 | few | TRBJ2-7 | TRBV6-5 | TGTGCCAGCAGTTTTCGACTAGCGTTGCCCTACGAGCAGTACTTC | CASSFRLALPYEQYF
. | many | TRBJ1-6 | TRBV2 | TGTGCCAGCAGTGTATCGAATTCACCCCTCCACTTT | CASSVSNSPLHF
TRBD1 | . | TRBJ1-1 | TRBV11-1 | TGTGCCAGCAGCTTAAGGGGGCCTACCCCGAACACTGAAGCTTTCTTT | CASSLRGPTPNTEAFF
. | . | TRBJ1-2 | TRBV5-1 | TGCGCCAGCAGCTTGGCTGCAGTGGGGGTTTATGGCTACACCTTC | CASSLAAVGVYGYTF
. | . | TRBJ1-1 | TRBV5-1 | TGCGCCAGCAGCTCGGGGACTAACGCTGAAGCTTTCTTT | CASSSGTNAEAFF
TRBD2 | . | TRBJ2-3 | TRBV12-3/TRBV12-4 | TGTGCCAGCAGTTTAGGGACTAGCCTTACAGATACGCAGTATTTT | CASSLGTSLTDTQYF
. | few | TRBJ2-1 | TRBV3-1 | TGTGCCAGCAGCCGAGCACGGGGATCTGAGCAGTTCTTC | CASSRARGSEQFF
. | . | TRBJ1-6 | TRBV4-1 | TGCGCCAGCAGCCATCCCGGATCGGGGGCTGGTAATTCACCCCTCCACTTT | CASSHPGSGAGNSPLHF
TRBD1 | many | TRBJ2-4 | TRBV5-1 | TGCGCCAGCAGCTTGGGGGACAGGAACAAAAACATTCAGTACTTC | CASSLGDRNKNIQYF
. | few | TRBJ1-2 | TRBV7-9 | TGTGCCAGCAGCCTAGCCGGGACCGAGGTGCGGTCTGGCTACACCTTC | CASSLAGTEVRSGYTF
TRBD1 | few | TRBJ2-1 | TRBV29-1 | TGCAGCGTCCTTCCAGGACAGGGTGTTTACAATGAGCAGTTCTTC | CSVLPGQGVYNEQFF
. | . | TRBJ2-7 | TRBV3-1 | TGTGCCAGCAGCCAAGCCCCAGGGTCGGCCTACGAGCAGTACTTC | CASSQAPGSAYEQYF
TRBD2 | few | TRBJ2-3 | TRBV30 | TGTGCCTGGAGTGATGGGCCTAGCGGGGAACTCACGGATACGCAGTATTTT | CAWSDGPSGELTDTQYF
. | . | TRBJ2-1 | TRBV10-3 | TGTGCCATCAGGGAGAGCTCCTACAATGAGCAGTTCTTC | CAIRESSYNEQFF